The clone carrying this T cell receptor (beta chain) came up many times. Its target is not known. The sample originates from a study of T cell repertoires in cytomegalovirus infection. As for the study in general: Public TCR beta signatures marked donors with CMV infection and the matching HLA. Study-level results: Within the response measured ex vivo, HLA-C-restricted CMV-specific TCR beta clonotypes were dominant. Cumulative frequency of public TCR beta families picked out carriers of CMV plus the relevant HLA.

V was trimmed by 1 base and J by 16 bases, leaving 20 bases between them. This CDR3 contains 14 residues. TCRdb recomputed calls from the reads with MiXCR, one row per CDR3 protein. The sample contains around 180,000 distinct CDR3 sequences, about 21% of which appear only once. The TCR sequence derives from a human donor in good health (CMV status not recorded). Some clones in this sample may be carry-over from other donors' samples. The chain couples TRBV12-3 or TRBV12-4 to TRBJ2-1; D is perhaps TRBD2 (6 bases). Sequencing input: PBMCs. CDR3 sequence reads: CASSLGGETSQFFF. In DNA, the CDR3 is TGTGCCAGCAGTTTAGGGGGGGAGACTAGTCAATTTTTCTTC.